The 15 T cell receptor beta chains below come from one sample, sequenced in a study of shared clonotypes between healthy human individuals. Assay: immunoSEQ multiplex PCR; the TCRdb copy retains only in-frame clones and omits some. Altogether about 1,500,000 clones are present, 95% to 97% being singletons, with the ten largest covering approximately 1%. Sequenced sample: naive CD4+ T cells sorted from blood. Subset in this sample: CD45RA+ positively selected. The receptors were gathered from a man younger than 40 in good health.

The chain employs TRBV10-3 and TRBJ2-7; 11 nucleotides agree with TRBD1. The CDR3 sequence is 15 residues long. Germline V gives CDR1 ENHRY, CDR2 SYGVKD. Trimming cost V 7 bases and J 4 bases; bases outside gene matches: 9. CDR3 protein: CAIKTPGQGVYEQYF. DNA of the CDR3: TGTGCCATCAAAACCCCGGGACAGGGGGTGTACGAGCAGTACTTC.

The table lists this clone with a count of one. This chain links TRBV7-8 with TRBJ1-3; possibly TRBD1 for D (5 bases). Germline CDR1 is SGHVS and CDR2 is FQNEAQ. The CDR3 loop spans 15 amino acids. V was shortened by 2 bases and J by 1 base, with 9 bases between the two germline ends. The CDR3 sequence is CASSLPGGSGNTIYF. CDR3 bases: TGTGCCAGCAGCTTACCGGGGGGTTCTGGAAACACCATATATTTT.

This rearrangement joins TRBV14 to TRBJ2-5; perhaps TRBD2 as D (5 bases). The germline V gene encodes CDR1 SGHDN and CDR2 FVKESK. Deletions cut 1 base from V and 7 bases from J, with 10 bases between. The CDR3 spans 13 residues. The DNA of the CDR3 is TGTGCCAGCAGCCAAGTACTCGGAGGGACCCAGTACTTC. This codes for CASSQVLGGTQYF.

In this sample, this clone turned up a few times. CDR3 coding DNA: TGCGCCAGCAGCGAGGAGACAGGGGGCACTGAAGCTTTCTTT. It is translated as CASSEETGGTEAFF. The V and J genes are TRBV5-1 and TRBJ1-1; 9 bases line up with TRBD1. The V gene's germline CDR1 is SGHRS and CDR2 YFSETQ. The length of the CDR3 is 14 residues. Trimming at V came to 4 bases and at J to 4 bases, leaving 5 bases not matched to a gene.

V is TRBV29-1 and J is TRBJ2-1; the D gene is possibly TRBD2 (6 bases). Trimming cost V 6 bases and J 0 bases, with 15 bases left between them. The germline CDR1 and CDR2 sequences are SQVTM and ANQGSEA. The CDR3 is 15 residues long. CDR3 DNA: TGCAGCGTCCGGAGGGGAGGTAGCTCCTACAATGAGCAGTTCTTC. Its translation is CSVRRGGSSYNEQFF.

V usage is TRBV10-2 and J usage is TRBJ2-1; possible D gene TRBD2, 5 bases. V was shortened by 3 bases and J by 4 bases, with 16 bases between the two germline ends. Germline V lookup: CDR1 WSHSY, CDR2 SAAADI. The CDR3 runs to 16 residues. CDR3 region: CASSDAYGGGYNEQFF. In DNA form, the CDR3 reads TGCGCCAGCAGTGATGCCTATGGCGGAGGTTACAATGAGCAGTTCTTC.

The chain is built from TRBV4-3 and TRBJ2-2; weak D call: TRBD1 (5 bases). The CDR3 is 12 residues long. Trimming took 3 bases from V and 7 from J, leaving 6 bases between them. Germline V CDR1 and CDR2: LGHNA, YSLEER. The CDR3 nucleotides are TGCGCCAGCAGCCAGGGGCGCGGGGAGCTGTTTTTT. This gives the protein CASSQGRGELFF.

The chain is built from TRBV10-3 and TRBJ2-7; 11 nucleotides agree with TRBD2. Germline assignment: CDR1 ENHRY and CDR2 SYGVKD. This CDR3 has 15 residues. The J segment lost 2 bases and the V segment lost 5 bases, leaving 5 bases of the junction unmatched. CDR3 nucleotides: TGTGCCATCAGTTCGACTAGCGGGAAAACCTACGAGCAGTACTTC. This codes for CAISSTSGKTYEQYF.

With respect to this clone: The sample contains more than one DNA sequence encoding this CDR3. The V gene is TRBV18, the J gene TRBJ2-7; possibly TRBD1 for D (6 bases). V gave up 3 bases and J gave up 2 bases, with 8 bases separating them. CDR1 is KGHSH and CDR2 is LQKENI in the germline V gene. The CDR3 has 13 residues. CDR3 sequence reads: CASSPGQTYEQYF. As DNA, the CDR3 is TGTGCCAGCTCACCTGGACAGACCTACGAGCAGTACTTC.

Notes on this clone: One end of the junction does not line up with germline, which may come from a read error. The chain combines TRBV7-8 with TRBJ1-4; D unclear. Germline CDR1 is SGHVS and CDR2 is FQNEAQ. This CDR3 region has 16 residues. CDR3 amino acids: CASSLAHRRIDEKLFF. CDR3 coding DNA: TGTGCCAGCAGCCTAGCCCATAGGAGGATTGATGAAAAACTGTTTTTT. The full variable domain, in which reference TRBV7-8 and TRBJ1-4 provide the parts outside the CDR3, is GAGVSQSPRYKVAKRGQDVALRCDPISGHVSLFWYQQALGQGPEFLTYFQNEAQLDKSGLPSDRFFAERPEGSVSTLKIQRTQQEDSAVYLCASSLAHRRIDEKLFFGSGTQLSVL.

This chain uses TRBV7-2 with TRBJ1-5; D might be TRBD1 (5 bases). The CDR3 spans 13 residues. Per germline, CDR1 SGHTA and CDR2 FQGNSA. The V gene lost 3 bases and the J gene lost 9 bases, with 12 bases spanning the gap. The CDR3 coding sequence is TGTGCCAGCAGCTTCGGGGGTAAATGGCCCCAGCATTTT. The encoded protein is CASSFGGKWPQHF. The full variable domain, with the rest looked up from reference TRBV7-2 and TRBJ1-5, is GAGVSQSPSNKVTEKGKDVELRCDPISGHTALYWYRQSLGQGLEFLIYFQGNSAPDKSGLPSDRFSAERTGGSVSTLTIQRTQQEDSAVYLCASSFGGKWPQHFGDGTRLSIL.

This chain links TRBV2 with TRBJ2-3, with 8 bases identical to TRBD2. The CDR3 is 17 amino acids. Germline V gene data show CDR1 as SNHLY and CDR2 as FYNNEI. Germline trimming cut 3 bases from V and 3 bases from J; bases unmatched to any gene: 11. For the CDR3, the DNA is TGTGCCAGCAGTGACCCCGTAATAGCGGGAAGTACAGATACGCAGTATTTT. Amino acid sequence: CASSDPVIAGSTDTQYF.

This clone has only one observation. The chain is built from TRBV6-5 and TRBJ1-1, with unresolved D. The V and J ends lost 0 bases and 3 bases respectively, with 11 bases between them. Germline V gives CDR1 MNHEY, CDR2 SVGAGI. The CDR3 is 15 amino acids. In nucleotides, the CDR3 is TGTGCCAGCAGTTACTCGAGGGTGCCGGACACTGAAGCTTTCTTT. Amino acids: CASSYSRVPDTEAFF.

The V call is TRBV18, the J call TRBJ2-1; no definite D call. Per germline, CDR1 KGHSH and CDR2 LQKENI. Trimming left V 1 base short and J 5 bases short, with 12 bases between. This CDR3 contains 15 residues. CDR3 nucleotides: TGTGCCAGCTCACCACTTCAGAATTCAAACAATGAGCAGTTCTTC. It yields the protein CASSPLQNSNNEQFF.

For the CDR3, the DNA is TGTGCCAGCAGCATACACGGGGGGGCGAACACTGAAGCTTTCTTT. Translated, it gives CASSIHGGANTEAFF. The V call is TRBV7-2, the J call TRBJ1-1, with a possible D match to TRBD1 (6 bases). With 5 bases removed from V and 1 base from J, the gap between germline ends came to 14 bases. Germline CDR1 is SGHTA and CDR2 is FQGNSA. The CDR3 has 15 residues.